This TCR beta chain derives from a study of kidney transplant recipient with SARS-CoV-2 infection. TCRdb redid the calling of the reads with MiXCR, one entry per CDR3 protein. The data show 250,000 or so distinct CDR3 sequences, around 28% seen once. Germline trimming cut 5 bases from V and 4 bases from J; bases unmatched to any gene: 16. Germline loops: CDR1 SGHVS, CDR2 FNYEAQ. CDR3 length: 17 residues. In regard to this clonotype: This sequence may be a read error, since a much larger clone differs from it by one base.

The sample consisted of a blood sample, taken at baseline and between days 110 and 120 from a kidney transplant recipient. The rearrangement joins TRBV7-6 to TRBJ1-2; 7 bases are shared with TRBD1. The TCR originated in a male patient aged 25-45 years who had COVID-19 and was a kidney transplant recipient. T cells may partly derive from the graft donor. The CDR3 region has the DNA TGTGCCAGCAGCAACAGGGGTGAATCTCGAAAGACCTATGGCTACACCTTC. This codes for CASSNRGESRKTYGYTF.